The rows below give T cell receptor beta chains drawn from one sample of a study of control samples from healthy donors and cancer patients. Sequenced by immunoSEQ multiplex PCR; TCRdb stores in-frame clones only, minus some. The sample consists of 100,000 to 150,000 clones, roughly 92% of them appearing once. Sequencing was performed on blood. The receptors originated from a man younger than 30 in good health. The CDR3 runs from the conserved cysteine through the conserved F or W. A D gene is named only where the DNA matches it firmly. Clone size is shown for a subset of rows, as once, few, many or a class of expanded clone.

j_gene	v_gene	abundance	d_gene	CDR3nt	CDR3aa
TRBJ1-4	TRBV2	once	.	TGTGCCAGCAGTGGGGACAACCGAGAAAAACTGTTTTTT	CASSGDNREKLFF
TRBJ1-2	TRBV6-1	.	.	TGTGCCAGCAGTGAATCGGCCATGGACTATGGCTACACCTTC	CASSESAMDYGYTF
TRBJ1-1	TRBV6-5	.	.	TGTGCCAGCAGTCCTAGGGTAGGAACTGAAGCTTTCTTT	CASSPRVGTEAFF
TRBJ2-3	TRBV20-1	.	.	TGCAGTGCTCAGGGCACAGATACGCAGTATTTT	CSAQGTDTQYF
TRBJ1-3	TRBV5-4	.	TRBD1	TGTGCCAGCAGCTTCCGATCGACAGGGTCTGGAAACACCATATATTTT	CASSFRSTGSGNTIYF
TRBJ2-5	TRBV6-5	.	TRBD1	TGTGCCAGCAGGAGAACAGGGGGCGATGAGACCCAGTACTTC	CASRRTGGDETQYF
TRBJ1-2	TRBV15	.	TRBD1	TGTGCCACCAGCAGACAGGGGGAAGTTTTTCCTTATGGCTACACCTTC	CATSRQGEVFPYGYTF
TRBJ2-1	TRBV29-1	.	TRBD1	TGCAGCGCGACGGGACAGGGGTTGAATGAGCAGTTCTTC	CSATGQGLNEQFF
TRBJ2-7	TRBV2	.	TRBD1	TGTGCCAGCAGTGCGGGACAGGACTACGAGCAGTACTTC	CASSAGQDYEQYF
TRBJ2-1	TRBV6-6	.	.	TGTGCCAGCAGTTACTCGGCAAGGGTCCCGGACAATGAGCAGTTCTTC	CASSYSARVPDNEQFF
TRBJ2-1	TRBV2	.	TRBD2	TGTGCCAGCACTCGGGGGGTCGGGCACAATGAGCAGTTCTTC	CASTRGVGHNEQFF
TRBJ1-1	TRBV18	.	.	TGTGCCAGCACCACAGGAACGAACACTGAAGCTTTCTTT	CASTTGTNTEAFF
TRBJ1-4	TRBV19	.	.	TGTGCCAGTAGTAGCCCGGCAGGGGATGAAAAACTGTTTTTT	CASSSPAGDEKLFF
TRBJ1-1	TRBV4-2	.	.	TGTGCCAGCAGCCATTTCAAGGGTTCCGACACTGAAGCTTTCTTT	CASSHFKGSDTEAFF
TRBJ2-1	TRBV7-9	.	.	TGTGCCAGCAGGGCCCTTGATTGGAATGAGCAGTTCTTC	CASRALDWNEQFF
TRBJ2-5	TRBV10-3	.	TRBD2	TGTGCCATCAGCCCTTGGACTAGCGGGGGTCGGGAGACCCAGTACTTC	CAISPWTSGGRETQYF
TRBJ2-5	TRBV3-1/TRBV3-2	.	.	TGTGCCAGCAGCCAAGTTCGGAGCGGATTACAAGAGACCCAGTACTTC	CASSQVRSGLQETQYF
TRBJ1-3	TRBV3-1/TRBV3-2	.	.	TGTGCCAGCAGCCAACCCATGGGGGCTGGAAACACCATATATTTT	CASSQPMGAGNTIYF
TRBJ2-2	TRBV27	.	.	TGTGCCAGCAGTCTCAAGTTCGGGGAGCTGTTTTTT	CASSLKFGELFF
TRBJ1-2	TRBV27	.	TRBD1	TGTGCCAGCAGTTTTGACAGGGGCTATGGCTACACCTTC	CASSFDRGYGYTF
TRBJ2-7	TRBV18	.	TRBD1	TGTGCCAGCTCACTCCCGGACAGGGCGGTTCAGTACTTC	CASSLPDRAVQYF
TRBJ2-1	TRBV6-4	.	.	TGTGCCAGCAGCGACAGTTCCTACAATGAGCAGTTCTTC	CASSDSSYNEQFF
TRBJ2-7	TRBV9	.	TRBD1	TGTGCCAGCAGCGCCGGGACAGGGTGGTCCTACGAGCAGTACTTC	CASSAGTGWSYEQYF
TRBJ1-1	TRBV4-2	once	TRBD1	TGTGCCAGCAGCCTCATTCTGCCCGGGACAGGGGGTGGGGGCACTGAAGCTTTCTTT	CASSLILPGTGGGGTEAFF
TRBJ2-4	TRBV10-3	.	TRBD1	TGTGCCATCAGAACAGGGGAAAACATTCAGTACTTC	CAIRTGENIQYF
TRBJ1-2	TRBV19	.	TRBD1	TGTGCCATCTCCGGGACAGGGGCGGATAACTATGGCTACACCTTC	CAISGTGADNYGYTF
TRBJ2-7	TRBV5-1	.	.	TGCGCCAGCAGCCCTGGGGGAGCCTCCTACGAGCAGTACTTC	CASSPGGASYEQYF
TRBJ1-3	TRBV4-2	.	TRBD1	TGTGCCAGCAGCCAAATGGACAGGCCCTCTGGAAACACCATATATTTT	CASSQMDRPSGNTIYF
TRBJ1-1	TRBV11-2	.	.	TGTGCCAGCAGCTTATACGTGACAGGGAACACTGAAGCTTTCTTT	CASSLYVTGNTEAFF
TRBJ2-3	TRBV10-1	.	TRBD2	TGCGCCAGCAGTTTCGGACTAGCGGGGAACACAGATACGCAGTATTTT	CASSFGLAGNTDTQYF
TRBJ2-1	TRBV18	.	TRBD1	TGTGCCAGCTCACCACCCGGGACAGTAGAGAATGAGCAGTTCTTC	CASSPPGTVENEQFF
TRBJ1-2	TRBV2	.	TRBD1	TGTGCCAGCAGGAAAACAGGGGGACCCGATGGCTACACCTTC	CASRKTGGPDGYTF
TRBJ1-2	TRBV6-5	.	.	TGTGCCAGCAGTTCTCGGACCGGGTCTGGCTACACCTTC	CASSSRTGSGYTF
TRBJ1-2	TRBV5-6	.	TRBD1	TGTGCCAGCAGCTACTTCCGGGACAGGGGGCGTTATGGCTACACCTTC	CASSYFRDRGRYGYTF
TRBJ2-2	TRBV2	.	.	TGTGCCAGCAGCACAGATTCGGCCGGGGAGCTGTTTTTT	CASSTDSAGELFF
TRBJ1-2	TRBV5-5	.	.	TGTGCCAGCAGCTTGGCCGGGGGGGCCCACCGCGGCTACACCTTC	CASSLAGGAHRGYTF
TRBJ1-4	TRBV27	.	.	TGTGCCAGCAGAAACGGACCAAGGACTAATGAAAAACTGTTTTTT	CASRNGPRTNEKLFF
TRBJ1-5	TRBV5-1	.	TRBD1	TGCGCCAGCAGCCTAGGACAGGGGCAGCCCCAGCATTTT	CASSLGQGQPQHF
TRBJ2-7	TRBV9	.	.	TGTGCCAGCAGCGTTGGAGGGACAGTTACCTACGAGCAGTACTTC	CASSVGGTVTYEQYF
TRBJ1-5	TRBV7-3	.	.	TGTGCCAAAGATCAGCCCCAGCATTTT	CAKDQPQHF
TRBJ2-5	TRBV3-1/TRBV3-2	.	.	TGTGCCAGCAGCGTCCGTCAACAAGAGACCCAGTACTTC	CASSVRQQETQYF
TRBJ2-2	TRBV11-3	.	TRBD2	TGTGCCAGCAGCTTTACAGCGGGGGGCACCGGGGAGCTGTTTTTT	CASSFTAGGTGELFF
TRBJ1-2	TRBV21-1	.	.	TGTGCCAGCAGCCCCCCCGGGACAGGGGACTATGGCTACACCTTC	CASSPPGTGDYGYTF
TRBJ2-2	TRBV9	once	.	TGTGCCAGCAGCGTAGACAGTTGGAACACCGGGGAGCTGTTTTTT	CASSVDSWNTGELFF
TRBJ2-1	TRBV2	.	.	TGTGCCAGCAGTGATAAGGTCACCCTCTCCTACAATGAGCAGTTCTTC	CASSDKVTLSYNEQFF
TRBJ1-1	TRBV19	.	.	TGTGCCAGTAGTGACTCGATTGAAGCTTTCTTT	CASSDSIEAFF
TRBJ1-5	TRBV18	.	TRBD1	TGTGCCAGCTCACCAACAGGGGGTCTTAGCAATCAGCCCCAGCATTTT	CASSPTGGLSNQPQHF
TRBJ1-2	TRBV2	.	.	TGTGTCGCGGGGCAGAACGGCTACACCTTC	CVAGQNGYTF
TRBJ1-2	TRBV7-6	.	.	TGTGCCAGCAGCAACTTCCTTTCTCAGGCCGATCGGAGGTATGGCTACACCTTC	CASSNFLSQADRRYGYTF
TRBJ2-1	TRBV7-3	.	.	TGTGCCAGCAGCTTAGGTGGGGATGGTGAGCAGTTCTTC	CASSLGGDGEQFF